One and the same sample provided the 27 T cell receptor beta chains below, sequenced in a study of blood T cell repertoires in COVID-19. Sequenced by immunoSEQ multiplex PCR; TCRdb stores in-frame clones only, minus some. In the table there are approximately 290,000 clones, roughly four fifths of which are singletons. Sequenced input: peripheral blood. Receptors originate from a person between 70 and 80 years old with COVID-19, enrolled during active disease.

CDR3: CASSDGTANYGYTF. The CDR3 nucleotides read TGTGCCAGTAGTGACGGGACAGCTAACTATGGCTACACCTTC. The chain uses TRBV19 and TRBJ1-2; 7 bases fit TRBD1. The junction had 3 bases not matched to a gene; V was cut back by 5 bases and J by 0 bases. This CDR3 contains 14 residues. Germline V CDR1 and CDR2: LNHDA, SQIVND (reference sequence).

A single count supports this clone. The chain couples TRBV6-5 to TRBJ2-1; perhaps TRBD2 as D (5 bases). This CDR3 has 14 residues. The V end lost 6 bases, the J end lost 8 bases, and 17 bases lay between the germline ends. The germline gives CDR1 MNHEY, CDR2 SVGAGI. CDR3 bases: TGTGCCAGCAGCCGCACGAGGGCGAAGGATGAGCAGTTCTTC. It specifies CASSRTRAKDEQFF.

CDR3 sequence: CASSSTSGPTDTQYF. DNA for the CDR3: TGTGCCAGCAGCTCGACTAGCGGCCCCACAGATACGCAGTATTTT. The V gene is TRBV7-2, the J gene TRBJ2-3; 9 nucleotides line up with TRBD2. CDR3 length: 15 residues. Losses at the gene ends were 4 bases for V and 2 bases for J; bases not matched to a gene: 4. Germline V CDR1 and CDR2: SGHTA, FQGNSA. The variable domain in full, completed from reference TRBV7-2 and TRBJ2-3, reads GAGVSQSPSNKVTEKGKDVELRCDPISGHTALYWYRQSLGQGLEFLIYFQGNSAPDKSGLPSDRFSAERTGGSVSTLTIQRTQQEDSAVYLCASSSTSGPTDTQYFGPGTRLTVL.

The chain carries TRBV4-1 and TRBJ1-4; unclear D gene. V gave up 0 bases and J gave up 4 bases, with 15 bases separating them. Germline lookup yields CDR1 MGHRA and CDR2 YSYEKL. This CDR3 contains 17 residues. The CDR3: CASSQDPFGRFNEKLFF. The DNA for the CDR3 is TGCGCCAGCAGCCAAGATCCTTTCGGCAGGTTTAATGAAAAACTGTTTTTT.

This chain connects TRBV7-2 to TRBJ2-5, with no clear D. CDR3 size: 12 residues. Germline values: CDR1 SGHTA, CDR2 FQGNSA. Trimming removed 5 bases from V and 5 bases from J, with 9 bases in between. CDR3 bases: TGTGCCAGCAGCCTGATGGAGGAGACCCAGTACTTC. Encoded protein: CASSLMEETQYF.

The DNA for the CDR3 is TGTGCCAGCAGAACCTGGACGGGAAACACCGGGGAGCTGTTTTTT. Translation: CASRTWTGNTGELFF. The chain uses TRBV7-9 and TRBJ2-2; perhaps TRBD2 as D (5 bases). Trimming cost V 6 bases and J 2 bases, with 13 bases left between them. Per germline, CDR1 SEHNR and CDR2 FQNEAQ (reference sequence). The CDR3 covers 15 residues.

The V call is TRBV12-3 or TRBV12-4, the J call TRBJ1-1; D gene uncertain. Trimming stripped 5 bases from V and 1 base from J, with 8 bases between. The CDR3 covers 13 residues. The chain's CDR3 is CASSRHKNTEAFF. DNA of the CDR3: TGTGCCAGCAGTCGTCACAAGAACACTGAAGCTTTCTTT.

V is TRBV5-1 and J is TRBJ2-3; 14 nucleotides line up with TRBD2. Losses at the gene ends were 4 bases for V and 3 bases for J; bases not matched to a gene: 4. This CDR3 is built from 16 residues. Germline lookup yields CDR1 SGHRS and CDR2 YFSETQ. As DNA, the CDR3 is TGCGCCAGCAGCCACCGGACTAGCGGGGGGACAGATACGCAGTATTTT. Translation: CASSHRTSGGTDTQYF.

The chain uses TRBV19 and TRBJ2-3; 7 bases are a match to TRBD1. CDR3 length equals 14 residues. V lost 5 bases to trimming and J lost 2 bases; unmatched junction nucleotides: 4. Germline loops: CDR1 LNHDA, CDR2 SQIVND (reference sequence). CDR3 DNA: TGTGCCAGTAGTGAAGGGGGCTACACAGATACGCAGTATTTT. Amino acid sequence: CASSEGGYTDTQYF.

Written as DNA, the CDR3 is TGTGCCAGCACCCCCACAGAACATCAGCCCCAGCATTTT. Protein product: CASTPTEHQPQHF. The V call is TRBV28, the J call TRBJ1-5; D ambiguous. The CDR3 has 13 residues. Germline assignment: CDR1 MDHEN and CDR2 SYDVKM. V shed 7 bases and J shed 5 bases, with 12 bases lying between them.

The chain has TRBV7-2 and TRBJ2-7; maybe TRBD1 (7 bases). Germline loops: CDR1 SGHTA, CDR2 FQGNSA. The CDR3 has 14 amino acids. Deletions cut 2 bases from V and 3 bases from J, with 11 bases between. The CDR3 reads CASSLQGGIYEQYF. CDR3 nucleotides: TGTGCCAGCAGCTTACAGGGGGGAATCTACGAGCAGTACTTC.

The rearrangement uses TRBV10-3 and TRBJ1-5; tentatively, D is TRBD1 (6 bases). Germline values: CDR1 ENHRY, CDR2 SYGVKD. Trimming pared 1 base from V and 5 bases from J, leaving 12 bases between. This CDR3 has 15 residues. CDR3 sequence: CAISEFGGADQPQHF. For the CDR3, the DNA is TGTGCCATCAGTGAGTTCGGGGGGGCAGATCAGCCCCAGCATTTT.

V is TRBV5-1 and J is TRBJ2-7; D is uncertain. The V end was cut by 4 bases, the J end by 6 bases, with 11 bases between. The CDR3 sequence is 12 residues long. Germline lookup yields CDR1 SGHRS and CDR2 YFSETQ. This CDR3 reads CASSGTTSEQYF. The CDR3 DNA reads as TGCGCCAGCAGCGGAACTACCTCCGAGCAGTACTTC.

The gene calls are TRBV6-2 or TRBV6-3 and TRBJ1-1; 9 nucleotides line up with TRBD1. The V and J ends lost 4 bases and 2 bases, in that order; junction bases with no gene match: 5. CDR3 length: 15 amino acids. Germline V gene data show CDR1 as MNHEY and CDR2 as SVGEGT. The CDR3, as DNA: TGTGCCAGCAGTTCCCCGGGACAGGGAAACACTGAAGCTTTCTTT. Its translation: CASSSPGQGNTEAFF.

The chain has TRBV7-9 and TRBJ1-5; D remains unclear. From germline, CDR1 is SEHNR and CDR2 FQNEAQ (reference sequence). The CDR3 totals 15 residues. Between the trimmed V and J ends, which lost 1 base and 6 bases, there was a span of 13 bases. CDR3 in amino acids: CASSLDRGGVQPQHF. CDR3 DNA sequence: TGTGCCAGCAGCTTAGATCGGGGTGGGGTTCAGCCCCAGCATTTT.

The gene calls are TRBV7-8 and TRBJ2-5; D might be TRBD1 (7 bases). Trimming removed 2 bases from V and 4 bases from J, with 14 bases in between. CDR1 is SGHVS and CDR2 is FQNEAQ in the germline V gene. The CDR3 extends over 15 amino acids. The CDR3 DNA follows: TGTGCCAGCAGCTTACAGGGGGGTTTGCTAGAGACCCAGTACTTC. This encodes CASSLQGGLLETQYF.

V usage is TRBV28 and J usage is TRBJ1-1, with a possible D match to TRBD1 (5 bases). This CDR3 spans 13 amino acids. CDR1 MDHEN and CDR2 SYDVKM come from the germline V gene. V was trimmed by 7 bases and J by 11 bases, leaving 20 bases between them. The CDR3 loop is CASTKRGFFSAFF. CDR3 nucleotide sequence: TGTGCCAGCACCAAGCGGGGGTTCTTTTCGGCTTTCTTT. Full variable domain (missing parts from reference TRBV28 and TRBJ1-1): DVKVTQSSRYLVKRTGEKVFLECVQDMDHENMFWYRQDPGLGLRLIYFSYDVKMKEKGDIPEGYSVSREKKERFSLILESASTNQTSMYLCASTKRGFFSAFFGQGTRLTVV.

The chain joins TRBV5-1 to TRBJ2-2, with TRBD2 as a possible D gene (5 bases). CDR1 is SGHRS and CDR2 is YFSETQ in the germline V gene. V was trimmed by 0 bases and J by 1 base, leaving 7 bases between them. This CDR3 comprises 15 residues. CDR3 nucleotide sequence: TGCGCCAGCAGCTTGGGGCGGGTGAACACCGGGGAGCTGTTTTTT. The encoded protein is CASSLGRVNTGELFF.

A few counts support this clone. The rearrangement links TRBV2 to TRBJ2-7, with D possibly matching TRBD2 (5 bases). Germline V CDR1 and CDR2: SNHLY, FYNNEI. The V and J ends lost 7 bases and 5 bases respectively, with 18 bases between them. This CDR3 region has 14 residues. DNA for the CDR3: TGTGCCAGCACGATCGTCCGCAGGCGGGACGAGCAGTACTTC. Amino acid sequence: CASTIVRRRDEQYF. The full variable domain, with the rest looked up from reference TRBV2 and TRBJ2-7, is EPEVTQTPSHQVTQMGQEVILRCVPISNHLYFYWYRQILGQKVEFLVSFYNNEISEKSEIFDDQFSVERPDGSNFTLKIRSTKLEDSAMYFCASTIVRRRDEQYFGPGTRLTVT.

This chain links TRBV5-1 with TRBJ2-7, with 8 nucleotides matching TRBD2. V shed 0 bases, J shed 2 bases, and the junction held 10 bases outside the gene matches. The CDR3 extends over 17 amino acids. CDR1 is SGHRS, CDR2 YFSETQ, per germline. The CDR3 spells CASSLAVVGGGTYEQYF. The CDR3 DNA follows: TGCGCCAGCAGCTTGGCCGTAGTAGGCGGGGGGACCTACGAGCAGTACTTC. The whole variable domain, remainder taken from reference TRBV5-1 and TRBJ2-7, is KAGVTQTPRYLIKTRGQQVTLSCSPISGHRSVSWYQQTPGQGLQFLFEYFSETQRNKGNFPGRFSGRQFSNSRSEMNVSTLELGDSALYLCASSLAVVGGGTYEQYFGPGTRLTVT.

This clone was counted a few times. The CDR3 region is CASSVQPGQGLETQYF. DNA for the CDR3: TGTGCCAGCAGCGTCCAACCGGGACAGGGCCTGGAGACCCAGTACTTC. The genes are TRBV7-2 and TRBJ2-5, with 9 bases that match TRBD1. V shed 5 bases and J 5 bases; nucleotides not matched to a gene: 12. The CDR3 is 16 amino acids. Germline V gene lookup returns CDR1 SGHTA and CDR2 FQGNSA.

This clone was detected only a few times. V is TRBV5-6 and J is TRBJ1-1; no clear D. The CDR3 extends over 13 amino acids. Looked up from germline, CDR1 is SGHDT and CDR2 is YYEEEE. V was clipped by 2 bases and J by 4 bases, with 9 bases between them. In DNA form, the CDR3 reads TGTGCCAGCAGCTTCGACGAGGGCACTGAAGCTTTCTTT. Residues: CASSFDEGTEAFF.

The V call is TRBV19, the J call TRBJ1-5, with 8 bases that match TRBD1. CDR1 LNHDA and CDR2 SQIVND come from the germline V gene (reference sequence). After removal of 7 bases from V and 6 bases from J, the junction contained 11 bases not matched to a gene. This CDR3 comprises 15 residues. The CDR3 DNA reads TGTGCCAGTAACGGAGGCAGGGGGCAGGGTCAGCCCCAGCATTTT. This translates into CASNGGRGQGQPQHF. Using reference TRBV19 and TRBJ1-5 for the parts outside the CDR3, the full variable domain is DGGITQSPKYLFRKEGQNVTLSCEQNLNHDAMYWYRQDPGQGLRLIYYSQIVNDFQKGDIAEGYSVSREKKESFPLTVTSAQKNPTAFYLCASNGGRGQGQPQHFGDGTRLSIL.

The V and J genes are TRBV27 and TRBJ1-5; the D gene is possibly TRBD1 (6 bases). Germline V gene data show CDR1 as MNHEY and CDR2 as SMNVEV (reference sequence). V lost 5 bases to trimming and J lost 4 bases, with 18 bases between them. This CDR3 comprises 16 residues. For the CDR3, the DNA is TGTGCCAGCAGTGCGCACAGGGCTGGGAAAAATCAGCCCCAGCATTTT. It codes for CASSAHRAGKNQPQHF.

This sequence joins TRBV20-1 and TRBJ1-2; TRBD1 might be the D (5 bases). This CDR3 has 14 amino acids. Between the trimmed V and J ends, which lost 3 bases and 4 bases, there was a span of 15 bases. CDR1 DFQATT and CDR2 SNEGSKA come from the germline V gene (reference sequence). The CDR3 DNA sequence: TGCAGTGCTAGTTTGGGGACTTCGGTCTATGGCTACACCTTC. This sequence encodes CSASLGTSVYGYTF.

The CDR3 loop reads CASSTRQGSGQYF. CDR3 in DNA: TGTGCCAGTAGTACCAGACAGGGTTCTGGCCAGTACTTC. The chain couples TRBV19 to TRBJ2-7, with 7 bases aligning to TRBD1. Trimming at V came to 4 bases and at J to 10 bases, leaving 10 bases not matched to a gene. CDR3 size: 13 residues. Germline lookup yields CDR1 LNHDA and CDR2 SQIVND (reference sequence).

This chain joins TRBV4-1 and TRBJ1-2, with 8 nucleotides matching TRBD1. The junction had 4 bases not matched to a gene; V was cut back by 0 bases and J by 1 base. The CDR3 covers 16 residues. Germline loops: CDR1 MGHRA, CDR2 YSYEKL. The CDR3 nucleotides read TGCGCCAGCAGCCAAGATTCCGACAGGGGTAACTATGGCTACACCTTC. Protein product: CASSQDSDRGNYGYTF.